The TCR beta chain described here comes from a study of T cells in Graves' hyperthyroidism and ophthalmopathy. With 7 bases clipped from V and 0 bases from J, the junction kept 6 bases outside the gene matches. The CDR3 is made up of 15 amino acids. The germline CDR1 and CDR2 sequences are MDHEN and SYDVKM. Amplified regions were TCR beta CDR3 sequences from RNA transcripts. Researchers ran a first-round RT-PCR on the TCR CDR3 using the HTBI primer set. Each CDR3 protein gets one entry after TCRdb re-called the multiplex PCR reads with MiXCR. Of about 620,000 distinct CDR3 sequences listed, 15% to 20% are singletons. When ophthalmopathy did not progress within 18 months, Graves' hyperthyroidism was considered stable. Any patient presenting with uncontrolled infection, other autoimmune disease, pregnancy or lactation was left out. Each diagnosis drew on symptoms, thyroxine, TRAb, thyroid ultrasound and orbital computed tomography findings.

The clonotype originates from a woman between 25 and 40 years old with Graves' hyperthyroidism. The chain uses TRBV28 and TRBJ1-3; the match to TRBD1 covers 7 bases. Sequencing used blood. In nucleotides, the CDR3 is TGTGCCAGCAATCCCGGGACAGCCTCTGGAAACACCATATATTTT. Protein sequence: CASNPGTASGNTIYF.